Presented here are 29 T cell receptor beta chains from one specimen sequenced in a study of patients and donors after allogeneic stem cell transplantation. From the RT-PCR reads, TCRdb called clonotypes with MiXCR, one entry per CDR3 protein. Of under 200,000 distinct CDR3 sequences in the sample, 25% to 35% were seen once. Material for sequencing was blood, either unsorted or a sorted T cell fraction (not recorded which). These receptors were taken from a human donor who was either an allogeneic HSCT recipient or a stem cell or donor lymphocyte infusion donor (not recorded which). It is not recorded whose cells these are; they may come from a transplant donor.

To note about this clonotype: The final CDR3 position lacks the conserved phenylalanine or tryptophan, pointing to a likely read error. The chain links TRBV7-9 to TRBJ1-6; D is possibly TRBD1 (5 bases). The CDR3 spans 14 residues. V was pared by 6 bases and J by 10 bases, with 16 bases between. CDR1 is SEHNR, CDR2 FQNEAQ, per germline (reference sequence). The CDR3 is CASRSLGGYSPLHL. The CDR3 DNA reads TGTGCCAGCAGGTCCCTTGGGGGGTACTCACCCCTCCACTTG.

The chain combines TRBV3-1 with TRBJ1-1, with TRBD1 as a possible D gene (6 bases). The CDR3 has 16 amino acids. Germline V gene lookup returns CDR1 LGHDT and CDR2 YNNKEL (reference sequence). Trimming removed 0 bases at V and 2 bases at J, with 13 bases between. The CDR3 protein is CASSQEGGGENTEAFF. In DNA form, the CDR3 reads TGTGCCAGCAGCCAAGAGGGTGGGGGCGAAAACACTGAAGCTTTCTTT.

The rearrangement uses TRBV12-3 or TRBV12-4 and TRBJ2-1; 7 bases agree with TRBD2. V was clipped by 2 bases and J by 4 bases; unmatched bases: 8. The CDR3 covers 16 residues. The CDR3 bases are TGTGCCAGCAGTTTACTCCGCGGGAGTACGTACAATGAGCAGTTCTTC. This translates into CASSLLRGSTYNEQFF.

Only a few counts were recorded for this clonotype. J is TRBJ2-1 and V is TRBV15; D tentatively reads TRBD1 or TRBD2 (5 bases each). This CDR3 has 16 amino acids. V was pared by 5 bases and J by 2 bases, with 16 bases between. Per germline, CDR1 LNHNV and CDR2 YYDKDF (reference sequence). The CDR3 spells CATSGSWGSAYNEQFF. CDR3 sequence (DNA): TGTGCCACCAGCGGGAGTTGGGGGAGCGCCTACAATGAGCAGTTCTTC. Variable domain in full (rest from reference TRBV15 and TRBJ2-1): DAMVIQNPRYQVTQFGKPVTLSCSQTLNHNVMYWYQQKSSQAPKLLFHYYDKDFNNEADTPDNFQSRRPNTSFCFLDIRSPGLGDTAMYLCATSGSWGSAYNEQFFGPGTRLTVL.

This clonotype was counted many times. The chain has TRBV12-3 or TRBV12-4 and TRBJ1-2; the match to TRBD1 covers 12 bases. The J segment lost 8 bases and the V segment lost 6 bases, leaving 7 bases of the junction unmatched. The CDR3 loop spans 14 amino acids. The DNA of the CDR3 is TGTGCCAGCAGCGTACCCGGGACAGGGGGCGGCTACACCTTC. This gives the protein CASSVPGTGGGYTF.

This chain uses TRBV5-4 with TRBJ1-1, with D possibly TRBD1 on 5 matching bases. Germline CDR1 is SGHNT and CDR2 is YYREEE (reference sequence). The CDR3 has 13 residues. V lost 4 bases and J 4 bases, leaving 11 bases between the germline ends. The chain's CDR3 is CASSIGGGTEAFF. As DNA, the CDR3 is TGTGCCAGCAGCATTGGTGGGGGCACTGAAGCTTTCTTT.

The count of this clonotype is one. The chain has TRBV7-2 and TRBJ2-4; 10 bases agree with TRBD1. The V gene end was trimmed by 6 bases and the J gene end by 7 bases; junction bases not matched to a gene: 9. The CDR3 has 15 amino acids. CDR1 and CDR2 from the germline V gene are SGHTA and FQGNSA. The CDR3 nucleotides read TGTGCCAGCAGTCGGCAAAGGGACAGGGGCAACATTCAGTACTTC. It encodes CASSRQRDRGNIQYF. The variable domain in full, with the rest retrieved from reference TRBV7-2 and TRBJ2-4, is GAGVSQSPSNKVTEKGKDVELRCDPISGHTALYWYRQSLGQGLEFLIYFQGNSAPDKSGLPSDRFSAERTGGSVSTLTIQRTQQEDSAVYLCASSRQRDRGNIQYFGAGTRLSVL.

This clonotype was found many times. The chain uses TRBV20-1 and TRBJ1-6; TRBD1 matches 7 bases. This CDR3 is built from 15 residues. With 0 bases clipped from V and 11 bases from J, the junction kept 10 bases outside the gene matches. CDR1 DFQATT and CDR2 SNEGSKA come from the germline V gene (reference sequence). CDR3 amino acids: CSARDSAGGFTPLHF. As DNA, the CDR3 is TGCAGTGCTAGAGATTCGGCAGGGGGGTTTACACCCCTCCACTTT.

This clonotype was recorded a few times. The genes are TRBV2 and TRBJ2-3; 12 nucleotides line up with TRBD2. V lost 4 bases to trimming and J lost 3 bases; unmatched junction nucleotides: 11. The germline V gene has CDR1 SNHLY and CDR2 FYNNEI. The CDR3 is 18 residues long. CDR3 protein: CASSVSTSGGSGTDTQYF. CDR3 nucleotides: TGTGCCAGCAGTGTTTCGACTAGCGGGGGTTCGGGGACAGATACGCAGTATTTT.

Remarks on this clonotype: Sequence at one end of the junction differs from germline and may be a read error. The chain has TRBV20-1 and TRBJ2-1; possible D gene TRBD2, 6 bases. The CDR3 extends over 12 amino acids. The germline gives CDR1 DFQATT, CDR2 SNEGSKA (reference sequence). Written as DNA, the CDR3 is TGCAGTGCTAGAGGCGGGGCCGGACTACGCGTCTTC. This sequence encodes CSARGGAGLRVF.

The chain couples TRBV28 to TRBJ2-1; perhaps TRBD2 as D (5 bases). V was pared by 3 bases and J by 3 bases, with 15 bases between. Germline values: CDR1 MDHEN, CDR2 SYDVKM. This CDR3 contains 16 residues. CDR3 in DNA: TGTGCCAGCAGTTTCCTCGGACTCTCCCACTACAATGAGCAGTTCTTC. Its translation: CASSFLGLSHYNEQFF.

This clonotype has more than one count but fewer than ten. The chain couples TRBV12-3 or TRBV12-4 to TRBJ1-1; TRBD1 matches 8 bases. The CDR3 has 14 residues. The trim removed 6 bases at V and 2 bases at J, leaving 5 bases unmatched. The CDR3 bases are TGTGCCAGCAGAAGTGACAGGGGTAACACTGAAGCTTTCTTT. The encoded protein is CASRSDRGNTEAFF.

This chain uses TRBV7-9 with TRBJ2-7; TRBD1 matches 7 bases. This CDR3 comprises 15 residues. Looked up from germline, CDR1 is SEHNR and CDR2 is FQNEAQ (reference sequence). The V segment lost 5 bases and the J segment 5 bases; nucleotides outside the gene matches: 12. CDR3 sequence reads: CASSLTGTASDEQYF. CDR3 sequence (DNA): TGTGCCAGCAGCCTTACCGGGACAGCCTCGGACGAGCAGTACTTC.

This clonotype came up a few times. The chain has TRBV6-5 and TRBJ2-2; D ambiguous. Trimming pared 2 bases from V and 7 bases from J, leaving 8 bases between. CDR1 MNHEY and CDR2 SVGAGI come from the germline V gene. The CDR3 is 13 residues long. The CDR3 spells CASSYRGNGELFF. In nucleotides, the CDR3 is TGTGCCAGCAGTTACCGTGGAAACGGGGAGCTGTTTTTT.

The chain has TRBV7-9 and TRBJ1-6; D perhaps matches TRBD1 (6 bases). The CDR3 runs 12 residues. Trimming left V 5 bases short and J 12 bases short, with 11 bases between. Germline V gene sequence: CDR1 SEHNR, CDR2 FQNEAQ (reference sequence). The CDR3 region is CASSGSGVPLHF. In DNA, the CDR3 is TGTGCCAGCAGCGGATCAGGGGTACCCCTCCACTTT.

There are a few counts of this clonotype. V and J are TRBV28 and TRBJ1-2; D is unresolved. The germline V gene has CDR1 MDHEN and CDR2 SYDVKM. The ends were cut back, 1 base at V and 3 bases at J, with 12 bases in the middle. The CDR3 totals 15 residues. As DNA, the CDR3 is TGTGCCAGCAGTTTATACGAGTTTTCTGACTATGGCTACACCTTC. As protein: CASSLYEFSDYGYTF.

As for this clonotype: An end of the junction does not agree with germline; a read error may underlie this. The rearrangement uses TRBV10-3 and TRBJ2-1, with TRBD2 matching 14 bases. The CDR3 loop spans 14 amino acids. Germline loops: CDR1 ENHRY, CDR2 SYGVKD. For the CDR3, the DNA is TGTGCCCTCAGGCCGGGACTAGCGGGAGATGAGCAGTTCTTC. The encoded protein is CALRPGLAGDEQFF.

This clonotype has just a few counts. The gene calls are TRBV3-1 and TRBJ1-2; D gene uncertain. The CDR3 has 17 amino acids. Germline loops: CDR1 LGHDT, CDR2 YNNKEL (reference sequence). V was trimmed by 1 base and J by 4 bases, leaving 19 bases between them. DNA for the CDR3: TGTGCCAGCAGCCAAGGCTCAATAGGATACTCGGGCTATGGCTACACCTTC. Its protein is CASSQGSIGYSGYGYTF.

This clonotype has a handful of counts. The V gene is TRBV10-3, the J gene TRBJ1-2; possibly TRBD1 for D (6 bases). With 9 bases removed from V and 3 bases from J, the gap between germline ends came to 17 bases. Germline V gene data show CDR1 as ENHRY and CDR2 as SYGVKD. This CDR3 has 14 residues. CDR3 sequence reads: CAMSRGIGDYGYTF. In DNA form, the CDR3 reads TGTGCCATGTCTAGGGGGATCGGAGACTATGGCTACACCTTC.

The chain links TRBV27 to TRBJ2-1, with 12 bases lining up with TRBD2. This CDR3 is 16 amino acids long. J lost 5 bases, V lost 4 bases, and 6 bases had no gene match. Germline values: CDR1 MNHEY, CDR2 SMNVEV (reference sequence). The DNA for the CDR3 is TGTGCCAGCAGTTCCCCCCTAGCGGGAGGGCACAATGAGCAGTTCTTC. Its translation: CASSSPLAGGHNEQFF.

This clonotype was seen at least ten times. CDR3 sequence: CSADSRQGELFF. CDR3 DNA sequence: TGCAGTGCTGACAGCCGACAGGGTGAACTGTTTTTT. The rearrangement links TRBV20-1 to TRBJ1-4; 7 bases are a match to TRBD1. The germline V gene has CDR1 DFQATT and CDR2 SNEGSKA (reference sequence). The length of the CDR3 is 12 residues. Trimming at V came to 5 bases and at J to 12 bases, leaving 9 bases not matched to a gene.

As regards this clonotype: One junction end does not reproduce the germline sequence, and a read error may be involved. The rearrangement uses TRBV7-9 and TRBJ1-1; TRBD1 matches at 9 bases. Germline CDR1 is SEHNR and CDR2 is FQNEAQ (reference sequence). This CDR3 comprises 17 residues. The CDR3 sequence is CTSSLALGTGRNTEAFF. In DNA, the CDR3 is TGTACCAGCAGCTTAGCGTTGGGGACAGGGAGAAACACTGAAGCTTTCTTT. Full variable domain (missing parts from reference TRBV7-9 and TRBJ1-1): DTGVSQNPRHKITKRGQNVTFRCDPISEHNRLYWYRQTLGQGPEFLTYFQNEAQLEKSRLLSDRFSAERPKGSFSTLEIQRTEQGDSAMYLCTSSLALGTGRNTEAFFGQGTRLTVV.

This clonotype was found a few times. The V and J genes are TRBV5-6 and TRBJ2-1; 16 nucleotides line up with TRBD2. Germline trimming cut 4 bases from V and 9 bases from J; bases unmatched to any gene: 4. Germline V lookup: CDR1 SGHDT, CDR2 YYEEEE. This CDR3 is 15 amino acids long. DNA of the CDR3: TGTGCCAGCAGCCTGGGACTAGCGGGAGGGCCTGAGCAGTTCTTC. It yields the protein CASSLGLAGGPEQFF.

The V call is TRBV29-1, the J call TRBJ2-2; D gene unclear. V was clipped by 4 bases and J by 6 bases, with 15 bases between them. Germline-derived CDR1 and CDR2 are SQVTM and ANQGSEA. The CDR3 spans 14 residues. The CDR3 DNA follows: TGCAGCGTTGTATGGCAGGAGAGCGCCGGGGAGCTGTTTTTT. It yields the protein CSVVWQESAGELFF.

The rearrangement uses TRBV20-1 and TRBJ2-7; D is uncertain. CDR3 length: 12 residues. From germline, CDR1 is DFQATT and CDR2 SNEGSKA (reference sequence). V gave up 0 bases and J gave up 8 bases, with 11 bases separating them. The CDR3 DNA reads as TGCAGTGCTAGAGATCGCGACACAAAGCAGTACTTC. It translates to CSARDRDTKQYF.

The chain has TRBV12-3 or TRBV12-4 and TRBJ1-1, with D possibly matching TRBD1 (5 bases). The CDR3 length is 14 residues. With 3 bases removed from V and 3 bases from J, the gap between germline ends came to 11 bases. The CDR3, as DNA: TGTGCCAGCAGTTTTCAGGGTTTGGACACTGAAGCTTTCTTT. It translates to CASSFQGLDTEAFF.

A word on this clonotype: One junction end does not reproduce the germline sequence, and a read error may be involved. The V and J genes are TRBV5-5 and TRBJ1-3; D uncertain. Germline loops: CDR1 SGHKS, CDR2 YYEKEE (reference sequence). There are 14 residues in the CDR3. CDR3 sequence (DNA): TGTGCCAGCAGCTTGCAATTCTCTGGAAACACCATGTATTTT. It translates to CASSLQFSGNTMYF. The variable domain in full, with the rest retrieved from reference TRBV5-5 and TRBJ1-3, is DAGVTQSPTHLIKTRGQQVTLRCSPISGHKSVSWYQQVLGQGPQFIFQYYEKEERGRGNFPDRFSARQFPNYSSELNVNALLLGDSALYLCASSLQFSGNTMYFGEGSWLTVV.

This clonotype was counted only a few times. V and J are TRBV4-3 and TRBJ2-1, with a tentative D call TRBD2 (6 bases). The V end was cut by 1 base, the J end by 6 bases, with 10 bases between. This CDR3 region has 14 residues. Germline CDR1 and CDR2: LGHNA and YSLEER. DNA of the CDR3: TGCGCCAGCAGCCAAGTCGGAGCGGGCAATGAGCAGTTCTTC. This codes for CASSQVGAGNEQFF.

The chain carries TRBV12-3 or TRBV12-4 and TRBJ2-1; D is perhaps TRBD2 (5 bases). The CDR3 covers 12 residues. V lost 5 bases and J 11 bases, leaving 13 bases between the germline ends. Written as DNA, the CDR3 is TGTGCCAGCAGTCCGGGAATGAGGAAGCAGTTCTTC. Encoded protein: CASSPGMRKQFF.